The T cell receptor (beta chain) under discussion was sequenced for a study of blood T cell repertoires in COVID-19. Study summary: The origin of the acute and convalescent COVID-19 samples was the United States, Italy and Spain. Nucleic acid was either cDNA or gDNA, and it came from T cells, B-cell-depleted T cells, or PBMCs.

TCRdb keeps only in-frame clones here, not all; method: immunoSEQ multiplex PCR. Here the sample spans 250,000 or so clones, around nine tenths being singletons. CDR1 is LNHDA and CDR2 is SQIVND in the germline V gene (reference sequence). The trim removed 4 bases at V and 0 bases at J, leaving 1 base unmatched. The CDR3 is 14 residues long. Sequencing was carried out using peripheral blood. This sequence joins TRBV19 and TRBJ2-3, with 7 bases that match TRBD2. The clonotype originates from a middle-aged man with active or convalescent COVID-19. The CDR3 protein is CASSSGGSTDTQYF. CDR3 nucleotides: TGTGCCAGTAGTAGCGGGGGAAGCACAGATACGCAGTATTTT.